Below are 18 T cell receptor beta chains sequenced from a single sample in a study of neurological immune-mediated disorders. In TCRdb, the 5' RACE reads were re-called with MiXCR into one record per CDR3 protein. The profile shows tens of thousands of distinct CDR3 sequences, roughly an eighth of them singletons. The time point denotes: longitudinal time-point 2. Sequencing used PBMCs. These receptors were obtained from a female donor with HTLV-1-associated myelopathy (HAM/TSP).

This clonotype is classed as medium-sized (0.01 to 0.1%). The gene calls are TRBV20-1 and TRBJ2-5; TRBD1 agrees at 9 bases. Germline V gene data show CDR1 as DFQATT and CDR2 as SNEGSKA (reference sequence). The ends lost 6 bases at V and 3 bases at J; junction bases unmatched: 8. This CDR3 is 14 amino acids long. CDR3 sequence reads: CSAGGTGRKETQYF. CDR3 in DNA: TGCAGTGCCGGAGGGACAGGGCGAAAAGAGACCCAGTACTTC.

Ten or more counts support this clonotype. The V call is TRBV11-2, the J call TRBJ2-7, with TRBD2 identical over 9 bases. V trimming: 4 bases; J trimming: 2 bases; junction bases outside the gene matches: 3. The CDR3 has 14 amino acids. CDR1 SGHAT and CDR2 FQNNGV come from the germline V gene. CDR3 sequence reads: CASSWAGGPYEQYF. The DNA for the CDR3 is TGTGCCAGCAGCTGGGCGGGGGGGCCCTACGAGCAGTACTTC.

This clonotype was counted a single time. The rearrangement joins TRBV27 to TRBJ1-2; D not resolved. The ends were cut back, 5 bases at V and 0 bases at J, with 13 bases in the middle. The length of the CDR3 is 15 residues. CDR1 and CDR2 from the germline V gene are MNHEY and SMNVEV (reference sequence). The CDR3: CASSMRQDANYGYTF. DNA of the CDR3: TGTGCCAGCAGTATGAGACAAGATGCTAACTATGGCTACACCTTC.

This clonotype was counted many times. V and J are TRBV7-9 and TRBJ2-7; 8 nucleotides align to TRBD1. Trimming cost V 5 bases and J 6 bases; bases outside gene matches: 9. The CDR3 runs 14 residues. Per germline, CDR1 SEHNR and CDR2 FQNEAQ (reference sequence). Written as DNA, the CDR3 is TGTGCCAGCAGCCCAGGGGGCCAGGTGCTCGAGCAGTACTTC. Translating gives CASSPGGQVLEQYF.

This clonotype showed up many times. The genes are TRBV18 and TRBJ2-3, with 9 bases lining up with TRBD2. Looked up from germline, CDR1 is KGHSH and CDR2 is LQKENI. The CDR3 runs to 16 residues. The junction had 16 bases not matched to a gene; V was cut back by 6 bases and J by 9 bases. CDR3 in DNA: TGTGCCAGCTCTCCTAGGACTAGCGCGGGCCCCACAACGCAGTATTTT. Its protein product is CASSPRTSAGPTTQYF.

This clonotype was seen ten or more times. V and J are TRBV5-1 and TRBJ1-2, with D uncertain. Trimming took off 4 bases at V and 4 bases at J, with 17 bases between the two ends. Germline V gene lookup returns CDR1 SGHRS and CDR2 YFSETQ. CDR3 length: 15 amino acids. As DNA, the CDR3 is TGCGCCAGCAGCCGAGAGGACGTCTTCGGCTATGGCTACACCTTC. Translating gives CASSREDVFGYGYTF.

With regard to this clonotype: Given a much more abundant clone one base away, this may be a read error. The V and J genes are TRBV5-1 and TRBJ1-4, with D possibly being TRBD1 (6 bases). The V end lost 4 bases, the J end lost 5 bases, and 18 bases lay between the germline ends. Germline lookup yields CDR1 SGHRS and CDR2 YFSETQ. The CDR3 contains 16 residues. The CDR3 reads CASSPTPGHTNEKLFF. DNA of the CDR3: TGCGCCAGCAGCCCGACTCCGGGACATACGAATGAAAAACTGTTTTTT. Full variable domain (missing parts from reference TRBV5-1 and TRBJ1-4): KAGVTQTPRYLIKTRGQQVTLSCSPISGHRSVSWYQQTPGQGLQFLFEYFSETQRNKGNFPGRFSGRQFSNSRSEMNVSTLELGDSALYLCASSPTPGHTNEKLFFGSGTQLSVL.

About this clonotype itself: At one of its ends the junction is not consistent with the germline gene, which may arise from a read error. This rearrangement joins TRBV20-1 to TRBJ2-7, with 9 bases matching TRBD2. CDR1 is DFQATT, CDR2 SNEGSKA, per germline (reference sequence). The CDR3 is 13 amino acids. CDR3 region: CSSRGGGAYDQYF. Written as DNA, the CDR3 is TGCAGTTCTAGGGGCGGGGGGGCCTACGACCAGTACTTC.

This clonotype was found many times. The rearrangement uses TRBV5-1 and TRBJ1-3, with D tentatively TRBD1 (6 bases). CDR3 length: 15 amino acids. The germline CDR1 and CDR2 sequences are SGHRS and YFSETQ. V gave up 0 bases and J gave up 0 bases, with 7 bases separating them. CDR3 region: CASSLDRDSGNTIYF. The CDR3 DNA is TGCGCCAGCAGCTTGGACAGGGACTCTGGAAACACCATATATTTT.

This clonotype was detected ten times or more. CDR3 coding DNA: TGTGCCAGCAGCTTGAGGGGCAGTTCGGATTCACCCCTCCACTTT. Amino acids: CASSLRGSSDSPLHF. The chain employs TRBV5-5 and TRBJ1-6; possibly TRBD1 for D (5 bases). Per the germline V gene, CDR1 is SGHKS and CDR2 is YYEKEE (reference sequence). Trimming left V 1 base short and J 8 bases short, with 13 bases between. The length of the CDR3 is 15 residues.

There are a few counts of this clonotype. V is TRBV11-2 and J is TRBJ2-1, with D possibly matching TRBD2 (6 bases). The CDR3 runs 17 residues. Germline V CDR1 and CDR2: SGHAT, FQNNGV. Trimming cost V 0 bases and J 2 bases, with 14 bases left between them. The CDR3 DNA sequence: TGTGCCAGCAGCTTAGATCGATTAGCGGTTACCTACAATGAGCAGTTCTTC. It translates to CASSLDRLAVTYNEQFF.

The sample holds one count of this clonotype. The chain is built from TRBV5-6 and TRBJ2-3; 10 nucleotides align to TRBD1. Germline values: CDR1 SGHDT, CDR2 YYEEEE. Trimming cost V 4 bases and J 11 bases; bases outside gene matches: 19. The CDR3 has 17 amino acids. CDR3 DNA: TGTGCCAGCAGCCTAAAACCGGGACAGGGGAGATCATATATGCAGTATTTT. It is translated as CASSLKPGQGRSYMQYF.

This clonotype was counted many times. The V call is TRBV5-1, the J call TRBJ2-3, with 7 bases aligning to TRBD2. Per germline, CDR1 SGHRS and CDR2 YFSETQ. V shed 0 bases, J shed 2 bases, and the junction held 9 bases outside the gene matches. This CDR3 spans 17 amino acids. In DNA, the CDR3 is TGCGCCAGCAGCTTGGCTCGGGGGAGCGGGGCCACAGATACGCAGTATTTT. It translates to CASSLARGSGATDTQYF.

There are many counts of this clonotype. J is TRBJ2-1 and V is TRBV27; 8 nucleotides line up with TRBD1. CDR3 length equals 15 residues. Germline V gene lookup returns CDR1 MNHEY and CDR2 SMNVEV (reference sequence). V shed 0 bases, J shed 3 bases, and the junction held 1 base outside the gene matches. CDR3 sequence (DNA): TGTGCCAGCAGTTTATCCAGGGGGCACTACAATGAGCAGTTCTTC. It codes for CASSLSRGHYNEQFF.

On this clonotype: Possible read error: a much larger clone is one base away. A read error is likely, as this CDR3 ends without the conserved phenylalanine or tryptophan. The rearrangement uses TRBV3-1 and TRBJ2-3; 10 bases are a match to TRBD2. The CDR3 loop spans 17 amino acids. The V gene end was trimmed by 0 bases and the J gene end by 4 bases; junction bases not matched to a gene: 7. Looked up from germline, CDR1 is LGHDT and CDR2 is YNNKEL (reference sequence). The CDR3 loop is CASSQDWRTSGSDTQYL. CDR3 DNA: TGTGCCAGCAGCCAAGACTGGAGGACTAGCGGTTCAGATACGCAGTATCTT.

This clonotype was seen repeatedly, ten times or more. This chain uses TRBV5-1 with TRBJ2-3, with 7 bases identical to TRBD1. Germline CDR1 is SGHRS and CDR2 is YFSETQ. There are 15 residues in the CDR3. With V trimmed by 1 base and J by 4 bases, 6 bases remained unmatched. The CDR3 bases are TGCGCCAGCAGCTTGACCGGAACAGGGGCAGATACGCAGTATTTT. Its translation: CASSLTGTGADTQYF.

Comments on this clonotype: A read error may explain this, as a much larger clone is one base away. The chain carries TRBV5-1 and TRBJ2-1, with TRBD2 matching 7 bases. Germline trimming cut 0 bases from V and 7 bases from J; bases unmatched to any gene: 4. This CDR3 spans 14 amino acids. Looked up from germline, CDR1 is SGHRS and CDR2 is YFSETQ. The CDR3 reads CASSLVGGTNEQFF. The CDR3 nucleotides read TGCGCCAGCAGCTTGGTGGGGGGGACGAATGAGCAGTTCTTC. Looking up the rest from reference TRBV5-1 and TRBJ2-1 gives the full variable domain: KAGVTQTPRYLIKTRGQQVTLSCSPISGHRSVSWYQQTPGQGLQFLFEYFSETQRNKGNFPGRFSGRQFSNSRSEMNVSTLELGDSALYLCASSLVGGTNEQFFGPGTRLTVL.

This clonotype has at least ten counts. The V call is TRBV6-6, the J call TRBJ1-2; tentative D call: TRBD1 (5 bases). Germline V gene lookup returns CDR1 MNHNY and CDR2 SVGAGI (reference sequence). Trimming took off 6 bases at V and 4 bases at J, with 18 bases between the two ends. The CDR3 has 15 amino acids. CDR3 region: CASSPIGGGGYGYTF. The CDR3 bases are TGTGCCAGCAGCCCTATTGGGGGTGGAGGCTATGGCTACACCTTC.